Each of the 26 T cell receptor beta chains below was sequenced from the same sample in a study of response to subunit inactivated influenza vaccine. Via MiXCR, TCRdb re-called the RT-PCR reads, giving one row per CDR3 protein. The sample has some 540,000 distinct CDR3 sequences, under 30% seen once. The same specimen was also included in a second study, on T cells expressing NK-cell markers. As reported in that work: In generating TCR beta cDNA, 5'RACE template switching with UMIs was used.

Here the sequenced sample was CD4+ T cells sorted from PBMCs, taken about 13 days after vaccination. These receptors were obtained from a man aged 45 to 65 who received an inactivated influenza vaccine.

The chain employs TRBV18 and TRBJ2-4; tentative D call: TRBD1 (5 bases). CDR1 is KGHSH and CDR2 is LQKENI in the germline V gene. Between the trimmed V and J ends, which lost 5 bases and 6 bases, there was a span of 14 bases. The CDR3 contains 14 residues. DNA for the CDR3: TGTGCCAGCTCATTACAGGCAGATGGAAACATTCAGTACTTC. This translates into CASSLQADGNIQYF.

This clonotype has a handful of counts. This chain connects TRBV12-3 or TRBV12-4 to TRBJ2-7; no reliable D call. This CDR3 spans 14 amino acids. V dropped 4 bases and J dropped 4 bases, with 14 bases sitting between them. The CDR3, as DNA: TGTGCCAGCAGTTATTCCTTAAGGGAATACGAGCAGTACTTC. It translates to CASSYSLREYEQYF.

This clonotype has only a few counts. V and J are TRBV4-3 and TRBJ2-1, with unresolved D. Trimming removed 4 bases at V and 5 bases at J, with 24 bases between. The CDR3 is 18 amino acids. The germline CDR1 and CDR2 sequences are LGHNA and YSLEER. In DNA, the CDR3 is TGCGCCAGCAGCCTAAGAGAGTATATGCAGACTTTCGACAATGAGCAGTTCTTC. This encodes CASSLREYMQTFDNEQFF.

CDR3 bases: TGTGCCAGCAGTTTATCCCCAGGGTGGGGCGCGGAGACCCAGTACTTC. The encoded protein is CASSLSPGWGAETQYF. The chain has TRBV28 and TRBJ2-5; the D gene is possibly TRBD1 (5 bases). The CDR3 sequence is 16 residues long. Germline V gene data show CDR1 as MDHEN and CDR2 as SYDVKM. With 1 base removed from V and 5 bases from J, the gap between germline ends came to 17 bases.

As DNA, the CDR3 is TGTGCCACCAGCAGAGATCGGACTAGCGGGGACACAGATACGCAGTATTTT. Translated, it gives CATSRDRTSGDTDTQYF. The chain has TRBV15 and TRBJ2-3; 12 positions agree with TRBD2. The germline gives CDR1 LNHNV, CDR2 YYDKDF (reference sequence). The CDR3 extends over 17 amino acids. The V segment lost 0 bases and the J segment 2 bases; nucleotides outside the gene matches: 3. The full variable domain, with the rest looked up from reference TRBV15 and TRBJ2-3, is DAMVIQNPRYQVTQFGKPVTLSCSQTLNHNVMYWYQQKSSQAPKLLFHYYDKDFNNEADTPDNFQSRRPNTSFCFLDIRSPGLGDTAMYLCATSRDRTSGDTDTQYFGPGTRLTVL.

This rearrangement joins TRBV6-5 to TRBJ2-5; D unresolved. CDR1 and CDR2 (germline): MNHEY, SVGAGI. The CDR3 contains 15 residues. V dropped 0 bases and J dropped 5 bases, with 13 bases sitting between them. The CDR3 bases are TGTGCCAGCAGTTACTCGAGAATAGTCTGGGAGACCCAGTACTTC. Translation: CASSYSRIVWETQYF.

Written as DNA, the CDR3 is TGTGCCAGCAGCCGAGACAGGACTAGGGACAATGAGCAGTTCTTC. Translated: CASSRDRTRDNEQFF. The gene calls are TRBV2 and TRBJ2-1; possibly TRBD2 for D (7 bases). The V and J ends lost 6 bases and 5 bases respectively, with 17 bases between them. Looked up from germline, CDR1 is SNHLY and CDR2 is FYNNEI. The CDR3 spans 15 residues.

CDR3: CASSEGPWGNQPQHF. CDR3 in DNA: TGTGCCAGCAGCGAAGGGCCGTGGGGCAATCAGCCCCAGCATTTT. J is TRBJ1-5 and V is TRBV9; D not resolved. Germline loops: CDR1 SGDLS, CDR2 YYNGEE. The CDR3 is made up of 15 amino acids. The V gene lost 3 bases and the J gene lost 2 bases, with 12 bases spanning the gap.

This clonotype was observed a single time. The chain employs TRBV24-1 and TRBJ2-5; possible D gene TRBD1, 6 bases. With 4 bases removed from V and 2 bases from J, the gap between germline ends came to 13 bases. The CDR3 is 15 amino acids. The V gene's germline CDR1 is KGHDR and CDR2 SFDVKD. The CDR3 nucleotides are TGTGCCACCAGTGACCCCGCCAGGGGTCAAGAGACCCAGTACTTC. Its protein product is CATSDPARGQETQYF.

The chain employs TRBV20-1 and TRBJ1-2, with D perhaps matching TRBD1 (5 bases). Germline loops: CDR1 DFQATT, CDR2 SNEGSKA (reference sequence). The CDR3 spans 12 residues. V lost 1 base to trimming and J lost 8 bases, with 11 bases between them. CDR3 in amino acids: CSARGQGQGYTF. CDR3 nucleotides: TGCAGTGCTAGAGGGCAGGGTCAAGGCTACACCTTC.

The chain couples TRBV5-1 to TRBJ2-7; 9 bases are a match to TRBD1. This CDR3 has 15 residues. V lost 2 bases and J lost 5; bases outside the gene matches: 8. Germline CDR1 SGHRS, CDR2 YFSETQ. The DNA for the CDR3 is TGCGCCAGCAGCTTACAGGGGGCAGCAAGTAACGAGCAGTACTTC. Encoded protein: CASSLQGAASNEQYF. Based on the CDR3 plus reference TRBV5-1 and TRBJ2-7, the full variable domain is KAGVTQTPRYLIKTRGQQVTLSCSPISGHRSVSWYQQTPGQGLQFLFEYFSETQRNKGNFPGRFSGRQFSNSRSEMNVSTLELGDSALYLCASSLQGAASNEQYFGPGTRLTVT.

This clonotype was seen ten or more times. This sequence joins TRBV10-3 and TRBJ2-1; 8 bases fit TRBD2. Germline V gene data show CDR1 as ENHRY and CDR2 as SYGVKD. V lost 2 bases to trimming and J lost 3 bases; unmatched junction nucleotides: 6. CDR3 length equals 16 residues. The CDR3 DNA reads as TGTGCCATCAGTGAGGCAAGCGGGAGCGGCTACAATGAGCAGTTCTTC. This encodes CAISEASGSGYNEQFF.

This clonotype was detected only a few times. This chain links TRBV3-1 with TRBJ1-6; D unclear. Germline V gives CDR1 LGHDT, CDR2 YNNKEL (reference sequence). The CDR3 contains 11 residues. The germline V and J ends were trimmed by 4 bases and 14 bases, with 9 bases remaining between them. CDR3 protein: CASSLKGTLHF. In DNA, the CDR3 is TGTGCCAGCAGCCTTAAGGGAACCCTCCACTTT.

The chain links TRBV7-2 to TRBJ1-3; the D gene is possibly TRBD1 (5 bases). The CDR3 extends over 14 amino acids. Germline loops: CDR1 SGHTA, CDR2 FQGNSA. V lost 3 bases and J lost 2, with 8 bases in between. CDR3 amino acids: CASSFQGAGNTIYF. In DNA, the CDR3 is TGTGCCAGCAGCTTTCAGGGCGCTGGAAACACCATATATTTT.

This clonotype was recorded many times. V gene TRBV7-2 combines with J gene TRBJ2-2, with TRBD2 as a possible D gene (6 bases). The CDR3 contains 14 residues. V was trimmed by 7 bases and J by 5 bases, leaving 14 bases between them. Germline values: CDR1 SGHTA, CDR2 FQGNSA. CDR3 sequence: CASTSFGGTGELFF. CDR3 DNA: TGTGCCAGCACCTCCTTTGGGGGGACCGGGGAGCTGTTTTTT.

This clonotype was counted only a few times. The V call is TRBV20-1, the J call TRBJ2-4; no definite D call. Germline CDR1 DFQATT, CDR2 SNEGSKA (reference sequence). The CDR3 has 13 amino acids. The germline V and J ends were trimmed by 1 base and 0 bases, with 4 bases remaining between them. The chain's CDR3 is CSARVPAKNIQYF. Written as DNA, the CDR3 is TGCAGTGCTAGAGTCCCAGCCAAAAACATTCAGTACTTC.

The table lists this clonotype with many counts. The rearrangement uses TRBV28 and TRBJ1-2; the D gene is possibly TRBD1 (5 bases). Per the germline V gene, CDR1 is MDHEN and CDR2 is SYDVKM. Between the trimmed V and J ends, which lost 6 bases and 1 base, there was a span of 15 bases. The CDR3 is 15 amino acids. The CDR3 nucleotides are TGTGCCAGCAGGAGGGGAAGCTCCCGTAACTATGGCTACACCTTC. It is translated as CASRRGSSRNYGYTF.

J is TRBJ1-2 and V is TRBV29-1; 8 nucleotides agree with TRBD1. CDR3 size: 13 residues. Unmatched junction bases numbered 14, after V lost 8 bases and J lost 9 bases. Germline V gene lookup returns CDR1 SQVTM and CDR2 ANQGSEA. The CDR3 sequence: CSFWGLRGQSYTF. In DNA form, the CDR3 reads TGCAGCTTTTGGGGACTCAGGGGGCAGAGCTACACCTTC.

This clonotype has more than one count but fewer than ten. This sequence joins TRBV18 and TRBJ1-5; TRBD1 might be the D (5 bases). The V end lost 4 bases, the J end lost 7 bases, and 11 bases lay between the germline ends. Germline-derived CDR1 and CDR2 are KGHSH and LQKENI. The CDR3 has 13 amino acids. DNA of the CDR3: TGTGCCAGCTCACGAGGGGCAGGGCAGCCCCAGCATTTT. Protein product: CASSRGAGQPQHF.

The chain recombines TRBV7-2 with TRBJ1-1, with D possibly TRBD1 on 5 matching bases. Trimming stripped 5 bases from V and 4 bases from J, with 14 bases between. Germline V gene lookup returns CDR1 SGHTA and CDR2 FQGNSA. The CDR3 loop spans 14 amino acids. Here the CDR3 DNA reads TGTGCCAGCAGCGCTCAGGGTTGGAGCACTGAAGCTTTCTTT. Translation: CASSAQGWSTEAFF.

This clonotype came up once. The chain is built from TRBV15 and TRBJ2-1; no clear D gene. Germline V CDR1 and CDR2: LNHNV, YYDKDF (reference sequence). The ends were cut back, 0 bases at V and 4 bases at J, with 10 bases in the middle. The CDR3 is 15 amino acids. The DNA of the CDR3 is TGTGCCACCAGCAGAGAGGGCGCGCCTTACAATGAGCAGTTCTTC. Translating it yields CATSREGAPYNEQFF. The full variable domain, completed using reference TRBV15 and TRBJ2-1, is DAMVIQNPRYQVTQFGKPVTLSCSQTLNHNVMYWYQQKSSQAPKLLFHYYDKDFNNEADTPDNFQSRRPNTSFCFLDIRSPGLGDTAMYLCATSREGAPYNEQFFGPGTRLTVL.

This clonotype was counted a few times. The chain's CDR3 is CASTTELGYEQYF. The DNA for the CDR3 is TGTGCCAGCACTACAGAGTTGGGGTACGAGCAGTACTTC. The chain recombines TRBV7-2 with TRBJ2-7; no reliable D call. This CDR3 has 13 residues. Per the germline V gene, CDR1 is SGHTA and CDR2 is FQGNSA. V shed 7 bases and J shed 4 bases, with 14 bases lying between them.

This clonotype was recorded a few times. The V and J genes are TRBV6-2 or TRBV6-3 and TRBJ1-2, with D perhaps TRBD1 (5 bases). The CDR3 extends over 17 amino acids. The germline CDR1 and CDR2 sequences are MNHEY and SVGEGT. The V end lost 2 bases, the J end lost 3 bases, and 19 bases lay between the germline ends. CDR3 coding DNA: TGTGCCAGCAGTTACCTCGGTCCAAGGGGTTCAGACTATGGCTACACCTTC. Translated: CASSYLGPRGSDYGYTF.

The chain employs TRBV6-2 or TRBV6-3 and TRBJ2-5; perhaps D is TRBD1 or TRBD2 (5 bases each). The ends were cut back, 8 bases at V and 5 bases at J, with 18 bases in the middle. The CDR3 runs to 14 residues. Per germline, CDR1 MNHEY and CDR2 SVGEGT. In DNA, the CDR3 is TGTGCCAGCCGAGGGGATCTCGTAAGGGAGACCCAGTACTTC. Protein product: CASRGDLVRETQYF.

This clonotype has ten or more counts. The chain combines TRBV28 with TRBJ2-2; a possible D gene is TRBD2 (6 bases). This CDR3 is built from 14 residues. Germline lookup yields CDR1 MDHEN and CDR2 SYDVKM. V was trimmed by 7 bases and J by 6 bases, leaving 15 bases between them. The CDR3 DNA sequence: TGTGCCAGCAACCTCTCCGGGGGAGCCGGGGAGCTGTTTTTT. Translated, it gives CASNLSGGAGELFF.

This clonotype was detected only a few times. The chain employs TRBV5-6 and TRBJ1-5; D possibly corresponds to TRBD1 (6 bases). Trimming removed 5 bases from V and 2 bases from J, with 11 bases in between. Germline CDR1 SGHDT, CDR2 YYEEEE. The CDR3 sequence is 14 residues long. The CDR3, as DNA: TGTGCCAGCAGTGTGGGACACGGCAATCAGCCCCAGCATTTT. Translation: CASSVGHGNQPQHF.